This is a list of T cell receptor beta chains from one sample in a study of blood T cell repertoires in COVID-19. Sequenced by immunoSEQ multiplex PCR; TCRdb stores in-frame clones only, minus some. The sample has approximately 160,000 clones; 84% are singletons. Source material: PBMCs or T cells enriched from blood (not recorded which). These receptor sequences come from a woman aged 50 to 60 who had recovered from COVID-19. CDR3s include the opening cysteine and the closing phenylalanine or tryptophan. Each record gives: D gene, clone size, V gene, J gene, CDR3 protein, CDR3 DNA. The D gene is left open where the match is weak. Some rows have no size entry. The others give once, few or many, or a class for an expanded clone.

d_call: .; clone_size: .; v_call: TRBV6-5; j_call: TRBJ2-7; cdr3_aa: CASSYSTSSYEQYF; cdr3_nt: TGTGCCAGCAGTTACTCAACTAGCAGCTACGAGCAGTACTTC
d_call: .; clone_size: .; v_call: TRBV9; j_call: TRBJ1-4; cdr3_aa: CASSVTALPGEKLFF; cdr3_nt: TGTGCCAGCAGCGTGACAGCCCTGCCCGGAGAAAAACTGTTTTTT
d_call: TRBD2; clone_size: .; v_call: TRBV28; j_call: TRBJ2-2; cdr3_aa: CASSLGSSGRTGELFF; cdr3_nt: TGTGCCAGCAGCTTAGGGAGTAGCGGGAGGACCGGGGAGCTGTTTTTT
d_call: .; clone_size: .; v_call: TRBV6-5; j_call: TRBJ1-4; cdr3_aa: CASRAEATNEKLFF; cdr3_nt: TGTGCCAGCAGGGCCGAGGCAACTAATGAAAAACTGTTTTTT
d_call: .; clone_size: few; v_call: TRBV14; j_call: TRBJ2-1; cdr3_aa: CASSQDRGKYNEQFF; cdr3_nt: TGTGCCAGCAGCCAAGATAGGGGGAAATACAATGAGCAGTTCTTC
d_call: TRBD1; clone_size: once; v_call: TRBV6-2/TRBV6-3; j_call: TRBJ1-5; cdr3_aa: CASSRQGHQPQHF; cdr3_nt: TGTGCCAGCAGTAGACAGGGGCATCAGCCCCAGCATTTT
d_call: .; clone_size: few; v_call: TRBV19; j_call: TRBJ1-6; cdr3_aa: CASSIASAGGSPLHF; cdr3_nt: TGTGCCAGTAGTATAGCGTCAGCGGGAGGCTCACCCCTCCACTTT
d_call: .; clone_size: .; v_call: TRBV6-5; j_call: TRBJ1-1; cdr3_aa: CASSWALTGNTEAFF; cdr3_nt: TGTGCCAGCAGTTGGGCCTTGACAGGGAACACTGAAGCTTTCTTT
d_call: .; clone_size: .; v_call: TRBV21-1; j_call: TRBJ2-6; cdr3_aa: CASTSGQDDSGANVLTF; cdr3_nt: TGTGCCAGCACCTCGGGACAGGACGACTCTGGGGCCAACGTCCTGACTTTC
d_call: TRBD1; clone_size: .; v_call: TRBV6-5; j_call: TRBJ1-1; cdr3_aa: CASSSMGQGETEAFF; cdr3_nt: TGTGCCAGCAGTTCCATGGGACAGGGGGAAACTGAAGCTTTCTTT
d_call: .; clone_size: .; v_call: TRBV11-3; j_call: TRBJ2-7; cdr3_aa: CASSSTSGIYEQYF; cdr3_nt: TGTGCCAGCAGCTCAACCTCAGGGATCTACGAGCAGTACTTC
d_call: .; clone_size: .; v_call: TRBV6-5; j_call: TRBJ1-2; cdr3_aa: CASSQLEAPYGYTF; cdr3_nt: TGTGCCAGCAGCCAGCTTGAGGCGCCCTATGGCTACACCTTC
d_call: TRBD2; clone_size: .; v_call: TRBV28; j_call: TRBJ2-1; cdr3_aa: CASSLAGGPYNEQFF; cdr3_nt: TGTGCCAGCAGTTTGGCGGGAGGGCCCTACAATGAGCAGTTCTTC
d_call: TRBD2; clone_size: .; v_call: TRBV25-1; j_call: TRBJ2-5; cdr3_aa: CASSRLAGETQYF; cdr3_nt: TGTGCCAGCAGCCGACTAGCGGGAGAGACCCAGTACTTC
d_call: .; clone_size: .; v_call: TRBV5-6; j_call: TRBJ2-3; cdr3_aa: CASSRGTDTQYF; cdr3_nt: TGTGCCAGCAGCAGGGGAACAGATACGCAGTATTTT
d_call: .; clone_size: .; v_call: TRBV5-4; j_call: TRBJ1-2; cdr3_aa: CASSLAFGQGHRSHGYTF; cdr3_nt: TGTGCCAGCAGCTTGGCTTTCGGGCAGGGGCATCGCTCCCATGGCTACACCTTC
d_call: TRBD1; clone_size: .; v_call: TRBV7-3; j_call: TRBJ2-3; cdr3_aa: CASSPGQVVDTQYF; cdr3_nt: TGTGCCAGCAGCCCCGGACAGGTAGTAGATACGCAGTATTTT
d_call: TRBD2; clone_size: .; v_call: TRBV7-6; j_call: TRBJ2-3; cdr3_aa: CASSRLAGEPTDTQYF; cdr3_nt: TGTGCCAGCAGCCGACTAGCGGGGGAACCCACAGATACGCAGTATTTT
d_call: TRBD2; clone_size: .; v_call: TRBV6-4; j_call: TRBJ2-1; cdr3_aa: CASSDSLAVGGEQFF; cdr3_nt: TGTGCCAGCAGTGACTCGCTAGCGGTCGGGGGGGAGCAGTTCTTC
d_call: .; clone_size: .; v_call: TRBV7-2; j_call: TRBJ2-2; cdr3_aa: CASSRETGPGELFF; cdr3_nt: TGTGCCAGCAGCCGGGAGACGGGCCCCGGGGAGCTGTTTTTT
d_call: TRBD1; clone_size: .; v_call: TRBV5-1; j_call: TRBJ1-2; cdr3_aa: CASSLIGQGTFDGYTF; cdr3_nt: TGCGCCAGCAGCTTGATTGGACAGGGGACATTCGATGGCTACACCTTC
d_call: TRBD1; clone_size: .; v_call: TRBV18; j_call: TRBJ1-2; cdr3_aa: CASSTGVSSYGYTF; cdr3_nt: TGTGCCAGCTCAACAGGGGTTTCGAGCTATGGCTACACCTTC
d_call: TRBD2; clone_size: .; v_call: TRBV7-6; j_call: TRBJ2-2; cdr3_aa: CASSLAGGDFGELFF; cdr3_nt: TGTGCCAGCAGCTTAGCGGGAGGGGATTTCGGGGAGCTGTTTTTT
d_call: .; clone_size: .; v_call: TRBV4-2; j_call: TRBJ2-5; cdr3_aa: CASSQDLSRGRQETQYF; cdr3_nt: TGTGCCAGCAGCCAAGATCTCTCCAGGGGAAGACAAGAGACCCAGTACTTC
d_call: TRBD2; clone_size: .; v_call: TRBV7-2; j_call: TRBJ2-7; cdr3_aa: CASSLLGTSSYEQYF; cdr3_nt: TGTGCCAGCAGCTTACTTGGGACTAGCTCCTACGAGCAGTACTTC
d_call: .; clone_size: few; v_call: TRBV25-1; j_call: TRBJ1-5; cdr3_aa: CASSAIGVYQPQHF; cdr3_nt: TGTGCCAGCAGTGCCATCGGGGTGTATCAGCCCCAGCATTTT
d_call: .; clone_size: .; v_call: TRBV11-3; j_call: TRBJ2-7; cdr3_aa: CASSSAYEQYF; cdr3_nt: TGTGCCAGCAGCTCAGCCTACGAGCAGTACTTC
d_call: TRBD2; clone_size: .; v_call: TRBV9; j_call: TRBJ2-4; cdr3_aa: CASSVAGTPGGIQYF; cdr3_nt: TGTGCCAGCAGCGTAGCAGGGACCCCGGGGGGCATTCAGTACTTC
d_call: .; clone_size: .; v_call: TRBV28; j_call: TRBJ1-2; cdr3_aa: CASTVNPGHYYGYTF; cdr3_nt: TGTGCCAGCACCGTTAACCCGGGACACTACTATGGCTACACCTTC
d_call: .; clone_size: .; v_call: TRBV5-8; j_call: TRBJ2-4; cdr3_aa: CASSQLAKNIQYF; cdr3_nt: TGTGCCAGCAGCCAACTAGCCAAAAACATTCAGTACTTC
d_call: .; clone_size: .; v_call: TRBV4-1; j_call: TRBJ1-1; cdr3_aa: CASSPNTGEAFF; cdr3_nt: TGCGCCAGCAGCCCAAATACAGGAGAAGCTTTCTTT